This T cell receptor (beta chain) stems from a study of blood T cell repertoires in COVID-19 (TCRdb year 2020). Background on the whole study: Samples from collaborators originated in the United States, Italy and Spain and spanned both the acute and convalescent phases of COVID-19. Nearly every sample came with metadata listing a de-identified subject ID, COVID-19 status, age in years and sex. The material from the prospective study consisted of cDNA or gDNA derived from T cells, B-cell-depleted T cells, or PBMCs. The repertoires were made available in a free public database intended to serve as a resource for research on the immune response to SARS-CoV-2. The samples were drawn from two sources: the first 160 participants of the ongoing ImmuneRACE study, and 1,254 subjects contributed by 6 global collaborators. Where available, HLA class I and class II types were obtained from metadata supplied by the sample provider rather than from assay-based typing. Subjects who had been exposed to COVID-19, were actively infected with it, or had recovered from it provided the deeply sampled blood TCRbeta repertoires that made up the dataset. What the authors observed across the whole study: The quantity of clinical and demographic metadata differed by source and by participant and was supplied without curation.

Of note for this clone: The antigen it recognizes is unknown. Per-base quality was not reported, and no clone a single base away is much larger than it.

From V the trimming removes 4 bases and from J it removes 5 bases, while the gene matches leave 8 bases of the junction unaccounted for. From cysteine to phenylalanine, the CDR3 is 15 amino acids long. Just the 45-base CDR3 DNA is kept, in frame starting at base 1. Based on the germline V gene, the CDR1 and CDR2 sequences are SGDLS and YYNGEE. TCRbeta CDR3 regions were amplified from genomic DNA using the immunoSEQ Assay, a bias-controlled multiplex PCR. Processing in the source paper ran as follows. The number of nucleated cells in each sample was estimated by amplification of reference gene primers within the assay. To quantify the absolute abundance of each unique TCRbeta CDR3 rearrangement, sequence reads were collapsed and filtered. For each sample, productive Simpson clonality was calculated by taking the square root of Simpson's diversity index across productive rearrangements. TCRdb provides this immuneACCESS table in a form limited to in-frame rearrangements. Some clones are lacking; in checked studies, under half of them reflect an unresolved V gene, and why the rest are absent is not known. That table furnishes V, J and clone size, whereas the DNA furnished D and trimming. The sample data list roughly 300,000 clones, and 80% to 90% of these were observed just once. The leading ten clones occupy 4% to 5% of the sample.

In the prospective study, participants were roughly 18 to 90 years old, resided in about 25 geographic areas of the United States, and were enrolled through a virtual design. In the prospective study, participants were assigned to cohorts based on the clinical history participants reported in a screening survey and a study questionnaire. In the prospective study, whole blood, serum and a nasopharyngeal or oropharyngeal swab were collected from each participant by mobile phlebotomists. Additional blood draws and questionnaires over an approximately two-month period could optionally be provided by prospective study participants. Prospective study blood samples were shipped either frozen or at room temperature before DNA extraction.

The V and J segments used are TRBV9 and TRBJ1-5; the junction holds 8 bases that match TRBD1. The clonotype was recovered from a middle-aged woman with acute COVID-19. Sequencing was carried out using PBMCs or T cells enriched from blood (not recorded which). The DNA sequence is TGTGCCAGCAGCCCCGGAGGACAGGGCGATCAGCCCCAGCATTTT. Its translation is CASSPGGQGDQPQHF.